This passage covers 20 T cell receptor beta chains from one sample sequenced in a study of tissue T cells after allogeneic stem cell transplantation. Sequenced by immunoSEQ multiplex PCR; TCRdb stores in-frame clones only, minus some. The table shows about 48,000 clones, with over 65% occurring only once. The sequencing sample was made of sorted cells pooled from one or two spleens. The receptors come from a pool of C57BL/6 mice in good health.

This clone was observed a few times. Gene names and germline match the mouse. The read halts 1 residue ahead of the CDR3 end, with the missing end drawn from the germline J gene. The genes are TRBV5 and TRBJ1-3; possibly TRBD1 for D (5 bases). Per germline, CDR1 LGHNA and CDR2 YNLKQL (reference sequence). This CDR3 region has 14 residues. V lost 4 bases to trimming and J lost 0 bases, with 7 bases between them. The sequenced part of the CDR3 DNA is TGTGCCAGCAGCCCCGGGACTTCTGGAAATACGCTCTAT. It specifies CASSPGTSGNTLY. The full CDR3 protein reads CASSPGTSGNTLYF.

Of note for this clone: Mouse gene names apply. The read falls 1 residue short of the CDR3 end, and the missing part is taken from the germline J gene. The rearrangement joins TRBV3 to TRBJ1-2; TRBD1 agrees at 9 bases. CDR3 size: 15 residues. Germline lookup yields CDR1 SNHLY and CDR2 FYNGKV (reference sequence). V shed 1 base, J shed 1 base, and the junction held 1 base outside the gene matches. The chain's CDR3 is CASSLEGQGNSDYTF. CDR3 bases read: TGTGCCAGCAGCTTAGAGGGACAGGGAAACTCCGACTACACC. Full variable domain (missing parts from reference TRBV3 and TRBJ1-2): GPKVLQIPSHQIIDMGQMVTLNCDPVSNHLYFYWYKQILGQQMEFLVNFYNGKVMEKSKLFKDQFSVERPDGSYFTLKIQPTALEDSAVYFCASSLEGQGNSDYTFGSGTRLLVI.

As to this clone: The gene names given are mouse names. From the germline J gene comes the end of the CDR3, since the read stops 1 residue before it. At the DNA level, this CDR3 is encoded by other sequences in the same sample as well. The chain carries TRBV29 and TRBJ2-2, with D possibly TRBD1 on 5 matching bases. CDR1 is MSHET and CDR2 is SYDVDS in the germline V gene. The V end was cut by 5 bases, the J end by 0 bases, with 10 bases between. The CDR3 contains 15 residues. The CDR3: CASSPDRANTGQLYF. The sequenced part of the CDR3 DNA is TGTGCTAGCAGTCCTGACAGAGCAAACACCGGGCAGCTCTAC.

With respect to this clone: Mouse gene names and germline throughout. The CDR3 goes on 1 residue after the read ends, and that part is filled in from the germline J gene. This rearrangement joins TRBV31 to TRBJ1-4; D is possibly TRBD1 (5 bases). V lost 1 base, J lost 1 base, and 7 bases lay in between. The CDR3 loop spans 14 amino acids. Germline-derived CDR1 and CDR2 are GKSSPN and SITVG. The CDR3 loop is CAWSRGHSNERLFF. The sequenced part of the CDR3 DNA is TGTGCCTGGAGTCGAGGACATTCCAACGAAAGATTATTT. The entire variable domain, with the rest obtained from reference TRBV31 and TRBJ1-4, is as follows: AQTIHQWPVAEIKAVGSPLSLGCTIKGKSSPNLYWYWQATGGTLQQLFYSITVGQVESVVQLNLSASRPKDDQFILSTEKLLLSHSGFYLCAWSRGHSNERLFFGHGTKLSVL.

A few counts support this clone. The listed genes are named as in mouse. The observed sequence ends 1 residue before the CDR3 terminus, with the missing tail filled in from the germline J gene. V usage is TRBV19 and J usage is TRBJ2-7; D is perhaps TRBD2 (6 bases). The CDR3 is 14 residues long. Trimming removed 2 bases at V and 5 bases at J, with 14 bases between. The V gene's germline CDR1 is FNHDT and CDR2 SITEND (reference sequence). The CDR3 here is CASSISQGLDEQYF. CDR3 DNA (partial): TGTGCCAGCAGTATCTCTCAGGGACTTGATGAACAGTAC.

Points on this clone: Germline and genes: mouse. The CDR3 extends 1 residue past the end of the read, so its final part is completed from the germline J gene. The J gene is TRBJ2-4, the V gene TRBV13-1; 9 bases map to TRBD1. Germline assignment: CDR1 NSHNY and CDR2 SYGAGN. Unmatched junction bases numbered 4, after V lost 4 bases and J lost 1 base. The CDR3 contains 15 residues. CDR3 amino acids: CASSTGGGGQNTLYF. The CDR3 bases that were read are TGTGCCAGCAGTACAGGGGGCGGGGGTCAAAACACCTTGTAC.

A note on this clone: Gene names are mouse gene names. Read data end 1 residue before the CDR3 end; the end is taken from the germline J gene. The chain recombines TRBV13-3 with TRBJ1-6; D call uncertain. TRBJ1-6 is an open reading frame, and its role is uncertain. The CDR3 is made up of 14 amino acids. Germline-derived CDR1 and CDR2 are NNHDY and SYVADS. V lost 2 bases to trimming and J lost 0 bases, with 3 bases between them. The part of the CDR3 DNA that was read is TGTGCCAGCAGTGACTATTCCTATAATTCGCCCCTCTAC. It is translated as CASSDYSYNSPLY. The full CDR3 protein reads CASSDYSYNSPLYF.

Remarks on this clone: Genes and germline come from the mouse. The CDR3 end is not reached by the read, which stops 1 residue before it; the germline J gene fills it in. The rearrangement joins TRBV13-2 to TRBJ2-1, with 8 bases aligning to TRBD2. The CDR3 covers 15 residues. Germline assignment: CDR1 NNHNN and CDR2 SYGAGS (reference sequence). V was pared by 5 bases and J by 1 base, with 5 bases of the junction left unmatched. CDR3 bases read: TGTGCCAGCGGCCCTCACTGGGGGAACTATGCTGAGCAGTTC. The encoded protein is CASGPHWGNYAEQF. The CDR3 as a whole reads CASGPHWGNYAEQFF.

Turning to this clone: The gene names given are mouse names. The CDR3 DNA, read in part, is TGTGCCTGGAGTAGACTGGGGGGGGCGGAAGCTGAGCAGTTC. It yields the protein CAWSRLGGAEAEQF. The CDR3, in full, reads CAWSRLGGAEAEQFF. The gene calls are TRBV31 and TRBJ2-1; 11 nucleotides line up with TRBD2. The CDR3 end lies 1 residue beyond the end of the read and is filled in from the germline J gene. The junction had 7 bases not matched to a gene; V was cut back by 2 bases and J by 7 bases. The CDR3 covers 15 residues. In germline, CDR1 is GKSSPN, CDR2 SITVG.

This clone was detected only a few times. The genes and germline here are from mouse. The read ends 1 residue early relative to the CDR3; the germline J gene fills the gap. The chain links TRBV13-2 to TRBJ1-5; unclear D gene. Germline V gene lookup returns CDR1 NNHNN and CDR2 SYGAGS (reference sequence). Deletions cut 6 bases from V and 0 bases from J, with 4 bases between. The CDR3 loop spans 12 amino acids. The CDR3 sequence is CASADNNQAPLF. The sequenced part of the CDR3 DNA is TGTGCCAGCGCGGATAACAACCAGGCTCCGCTT.

Concerning this clone itself: Germline and genes: mouse. The read falls 1 residue short of the CDR3 end, and the missing part is taken from the germline J gene. V is TRBV13-3 and J is TRBJ1-6, with TRBD1 matching 8 bases. TRBJ1-6 is annotated as an ORF whose role is uncertain. Germline loops: CDR1 NNHDY, CDR2 SYVADS. The CDR3 has 14 residues. J gave up 5 bases and V 4 bases, and 2 bases lay outside the gene matches. CDR3 loop: CASSSTGDNSPLYF. The sequenced part of the CDR3 DNA is TGTGCCAGCAGTTCGACAGGGGATAATTCGCCCCTCTAC.

With regard to this clone: Genes and germline are mouse. With the read ending 1 residue before the CDR3 end, the germline J gene is used to fill in that end. The gene calls are TRBV13-2 and TRBJ1-1; tentatively, D is TRBD1 (6 bases). Trimming shortened V by 0 bases and J by 8 bases, and 8 bases separated the two germline ends. The CDR3 extends over 12 amino acids. Germline CDR1 NNHNN, CDR2 SYGAGS (reference sequence). CDR3 amino acids: CASGDAGEEVFF. The DNA read from the CDR3 is TGTGCCAGCGGTGATGCAGGGGAGGAAGTCTTC.

Concerning this clone itself: Mouse germline and gene names are used. Read coverage stops 1 residue before the CDR3 terminus; the germline J gene supplies the remainder. The chain links TRBV1 to TRBJ1-4, with D possibly matching TRBD1 (5 bases). Deletions cut 0 bases from V and 7 bases from J, with 12 bases between. Germline CDR1 and CDR2: NSQYPW and LRSPGD (reference sequence). This CDR3 has 15 amino acids. The CDR3 bases that were read are TGCACCTGCAGTGCAGATCCAGGGAGGGGCGAAAGATTATTT. The encoded protein is CTCSADPGRGERLF. The CDR3, in full, reads CTCSADPGRGERLFF.

In regard to this clone: Germline and genes here are mouse. The read halts 1 residue ahead of the CDR3 end, with the missing end drawn from the germline J gene. The gene calls are TRBV31 and TRBJ2-7; 9 positions match TRBD2. CDR3 length equals 14 residues. Losses at the gene ends were 2 bases for V and 3 bases for J; bases not matched to a gene: 5. Germline V gives CDR1 GKSSPN, CDR2 SITVG. CDR3 DNA (partial): TGTGCCTGGAGTTCCGGGACTGGGCTCTATGAACAGTAC. Translation gives CAWSSGTGLYEQY. The whole CDR3 region reads CAWSSGTGLYEQYF.

Details on this clone: Germline and genes here are mouse. The CDR3 end lies 1 residue beyond the end of the read and is filled in from the germline J gene. The J gene is TRBJ1-2, the V gene TRBV16, with 9 bases lining up with TRBD1. J lost 0 bases, V lost 4 bases, and 3 bases had no gene match. CDR1 SGHSA and CDR2 FRNQAP come from the germline V gene. The CDR3 totals 15 residues. CDR3 residues: CASSSGQGTNSDYTF. The part of the CDR3 DNA that was read is TGTGCAAGCAGCTCCGGACAGGGGACAAACTCCGACTACACC.

A remark on this clone: Gene names and germline refer to mouse. The sequenced fragment ends 1 residue before the CDR3 boundary, so the rest is inferred from the germline J gene. The chain uses TRBV24 and TRBJ1-6; tentative D call: TRBD1 (6 bases). TRBJ1-6 is marked as an open reading frame, function uncertain. The germline V gene has CDR1 KGHTA and CDR2 FRNEEI. The CDR3 length is 16 residues. V dropped 2 bases and J dropped 0 bases, with 8 bases sitting between them. The sequenced CDR3 bases are TGTGCCAGCAGTCTGGGGGACAATTCCTATAATTCGCCCCTCTAC. Protein product: CASSLGDNSYNSPLY. The full CDR3 reads CASSLGDNSYNSPLYF.

To note about this clone: Mouse gene names and germline throughout. The read falls 1 residue short of the CDR3 end, and the missing part is taken from the germline J gene. The V gene is TRBV13-1, the J gene TRBJ1-1; 8 bases fit TRBD1. CDR3 length: 15 residues. Trimming cost V 3 bases and J 1 base; bases outside gene matches: 5. The germline V gene encodes CDR1 NSHNY and CDR2 SYGAGN. CDR3 sequence reads: CASSGSGTGNTEVFF. The covered CDR3 bases are TGTGCCAGCAGTGGGTCCGGGACAGGGAACACAGAAGTCTTC.

Comments on this clone: The genes are named according to mouse. The CDR3 goes on 1 residue after the read ends, and that part is filled in from the germline J gene. This chain links TRBV26 with TRBJ1-1; no definite D call. Trimming shortened V by 4 bases and J by 0 bases, and 9 bases separated the two germline ends. This CDR3 is built from 14 residues. Germline CDR1 KGHPV, CDR2 FQNQEV (reference sequence). The chain's CDR3 is CASSPRIANTEVFF. CDR3 DNA (partial): TGTGCCAGCAGTCCGCGGATTGCAAACACAGAAGTCTTC. The full variable domain, in which reference TRBV26 and TRBJ1-1 provide the parts outside the CDR3, is NSKVIQTPRYLVKGQGQKAKMRCIPEKGHPVVFWYQQNKNNEFKFLINFQNQEVLQQIDMTEKRFSAECPSNSPCSLEIQSSEAGDSALYLCASSPRIANTEVFFGKGTRLTVV.

To note about this clone: Here the gene names and germline are mouse. The sequence runs out 1 residue before the end of the CDR3; the remainder is reconstructed from the germline J gene. V and J are TRBV16 and TRBJ2-5; D is uncertain. With 2 bases removed from V and 2 bases from J, the gap between germline ends came to 5 bases. CDR3 length: 13 residues. In germline, CDR1 is SGHSA, CDR2 FRNQAP. The chain's CDR3 is CASSLQIQDTQYF. The sequenced part of the CDR3 DNA is TGTGCAAGCAGCTTACAGATCCAAGACACCCAGTAC.

About this clone itself: Gene names and germline match the mouse. Read coverage stops 1 residue before the CDR3 terminus; the germline J gene supplies the remainder. The chain joins TRBV26 to TRBJ1-1; D perhaps matches TRBD1 (6 bases). V was pared by 2 bases and J by 2 bases, with 9 bases between. This CDR3 is built from 14 residues. Germline assignment: CDR1 KGHPV and CDR2 FQNQEV (reference sequence). CDR3 sequence reads: CASSLGTINTEVFF. The DNA read from the CDR3 is TGTGCCAGCAGTCTGGGGACAATTAACACAGAAGTCTTC.